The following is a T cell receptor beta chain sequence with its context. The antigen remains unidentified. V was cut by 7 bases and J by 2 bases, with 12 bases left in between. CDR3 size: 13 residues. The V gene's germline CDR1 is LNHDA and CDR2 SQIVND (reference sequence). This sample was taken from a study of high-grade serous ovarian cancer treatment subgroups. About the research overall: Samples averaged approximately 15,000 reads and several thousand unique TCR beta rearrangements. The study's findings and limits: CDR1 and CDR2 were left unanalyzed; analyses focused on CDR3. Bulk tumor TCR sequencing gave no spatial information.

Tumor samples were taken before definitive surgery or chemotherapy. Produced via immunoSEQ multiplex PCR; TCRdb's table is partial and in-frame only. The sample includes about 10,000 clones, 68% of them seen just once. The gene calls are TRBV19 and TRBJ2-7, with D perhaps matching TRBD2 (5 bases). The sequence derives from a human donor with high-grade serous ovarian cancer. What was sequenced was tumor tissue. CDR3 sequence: CASTPEGTYEQYF. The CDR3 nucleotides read TGTGCCAGTACCCCAGAGGGAACCTACGAGCAGTACTTC. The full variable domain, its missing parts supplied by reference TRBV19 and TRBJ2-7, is DGGITQSPKYLFRKEGQNVTLSCEQNLNHDAMYWYRQDPGQGLRLIYYSQIVNDFQKGDIAEGYSVSREKKESFPLTVTSAQKNPTAFYLCASTPEGTYEQYFGPGTRLTVT.